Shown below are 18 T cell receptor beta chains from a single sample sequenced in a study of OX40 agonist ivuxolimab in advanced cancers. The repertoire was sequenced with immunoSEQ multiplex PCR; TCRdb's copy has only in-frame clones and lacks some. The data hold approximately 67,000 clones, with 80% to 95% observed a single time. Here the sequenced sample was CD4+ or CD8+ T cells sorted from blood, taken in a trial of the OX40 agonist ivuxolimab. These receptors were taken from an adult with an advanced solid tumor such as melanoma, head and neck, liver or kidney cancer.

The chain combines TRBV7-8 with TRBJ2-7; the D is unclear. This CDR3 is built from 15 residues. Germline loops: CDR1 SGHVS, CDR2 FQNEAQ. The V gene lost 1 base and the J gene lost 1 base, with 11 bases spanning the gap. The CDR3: CASSLGGAGSYEQYF. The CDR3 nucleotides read TGTGCCAGCAGCTTAGGGGGTGCCGGTTCCTACGAGCAGTACTTC.

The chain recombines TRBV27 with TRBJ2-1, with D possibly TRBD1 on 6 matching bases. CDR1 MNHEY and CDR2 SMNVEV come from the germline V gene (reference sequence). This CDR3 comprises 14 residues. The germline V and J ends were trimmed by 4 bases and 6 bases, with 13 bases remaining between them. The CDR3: CASSSEDSLNEQFF. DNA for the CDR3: TGTGCCAGCAGTTCCGAGGACAGCCTCAATGAGCAGTTCTTC.

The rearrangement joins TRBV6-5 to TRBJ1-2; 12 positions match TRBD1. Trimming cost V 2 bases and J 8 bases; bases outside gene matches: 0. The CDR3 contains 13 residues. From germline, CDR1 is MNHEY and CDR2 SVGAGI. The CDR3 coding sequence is TGTGCCAGCAGTTACGGGACAGGGGGCGGCTACACCTTC. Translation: CASSYGTGGGYTF.

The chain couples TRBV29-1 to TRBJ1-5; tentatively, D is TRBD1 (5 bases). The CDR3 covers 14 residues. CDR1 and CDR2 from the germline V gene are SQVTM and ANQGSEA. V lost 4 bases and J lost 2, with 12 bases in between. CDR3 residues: CSVVGDDGNQPQHF. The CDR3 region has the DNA TGCAGCGTTGTGGGGGACGACGGCAATCAGCCCCAGCATTTT.

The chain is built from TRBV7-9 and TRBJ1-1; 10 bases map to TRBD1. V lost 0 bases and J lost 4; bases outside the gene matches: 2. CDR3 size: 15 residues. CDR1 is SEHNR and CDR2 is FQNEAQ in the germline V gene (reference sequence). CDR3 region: CASSLARDRGTEAFF. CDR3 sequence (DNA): TGTGCCAGCAGCTTAGCGAGGGACAGGGGCACTGAAGCTTTCTTT.

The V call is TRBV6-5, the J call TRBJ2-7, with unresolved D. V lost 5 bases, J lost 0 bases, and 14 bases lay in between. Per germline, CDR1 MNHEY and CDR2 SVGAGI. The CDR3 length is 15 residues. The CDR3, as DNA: TGTGCCAGCAGTCCCGAACCCCAAGGCTCCTACGAGCAGTACTTC. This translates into CASSPEPQGSYEQYF.

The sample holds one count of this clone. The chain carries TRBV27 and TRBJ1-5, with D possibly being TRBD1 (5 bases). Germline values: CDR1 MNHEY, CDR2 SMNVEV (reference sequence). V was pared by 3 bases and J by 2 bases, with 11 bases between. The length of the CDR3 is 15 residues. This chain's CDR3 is CASSFTGRGNQPQHF. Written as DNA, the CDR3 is TGTGCCAGCAGTTTCACAGGCCGGGGCAATCAGCCCCAGCATTTT.

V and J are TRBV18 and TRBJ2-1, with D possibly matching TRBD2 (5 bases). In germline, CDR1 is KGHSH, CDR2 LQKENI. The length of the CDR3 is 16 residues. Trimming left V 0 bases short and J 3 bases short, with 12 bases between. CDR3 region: CASSPPGSSLYNEQFF. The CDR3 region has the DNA TGTGCCAGCTCACCACCTGGGAGTTCCCTCTACAATGAGCAGTTCTTC.

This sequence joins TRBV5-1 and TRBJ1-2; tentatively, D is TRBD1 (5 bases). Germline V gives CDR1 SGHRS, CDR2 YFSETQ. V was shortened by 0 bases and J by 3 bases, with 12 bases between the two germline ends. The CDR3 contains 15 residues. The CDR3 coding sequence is TGCGCCAGCAGCTTGGTGGGGCCCGGGGACTATGGCTACACCTTC. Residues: CASSLVGPGDYGYTF.

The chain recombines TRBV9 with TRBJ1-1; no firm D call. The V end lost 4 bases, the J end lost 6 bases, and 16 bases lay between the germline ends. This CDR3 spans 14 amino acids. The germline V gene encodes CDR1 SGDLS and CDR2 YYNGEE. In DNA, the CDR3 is TGTGCCAGCAGCCCTCGCACCGGGATCCCTGAAGCTTTCTTT. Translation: CASSPRTGIPEAFF.

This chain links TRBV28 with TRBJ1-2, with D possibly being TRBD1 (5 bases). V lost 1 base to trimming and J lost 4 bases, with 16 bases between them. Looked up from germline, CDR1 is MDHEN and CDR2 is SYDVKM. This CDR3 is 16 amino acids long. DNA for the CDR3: TGTGCCAGCAGTTTATTGGCGGCAGGGAGTCCCTATGGCTACACCTTC. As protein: CASSLLAAGSPYGYTF.

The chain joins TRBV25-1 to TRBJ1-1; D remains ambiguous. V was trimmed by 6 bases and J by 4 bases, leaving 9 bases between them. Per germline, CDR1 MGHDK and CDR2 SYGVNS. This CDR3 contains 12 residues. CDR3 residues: CASSLSTTEAFF. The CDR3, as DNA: TGTGCCAGCAGCCTTTCAACCACTGAAGCTTTCTTT.

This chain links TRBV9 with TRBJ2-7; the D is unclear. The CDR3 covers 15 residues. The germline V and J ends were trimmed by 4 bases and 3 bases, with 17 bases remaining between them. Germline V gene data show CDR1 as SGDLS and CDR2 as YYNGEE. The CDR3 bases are TGTGCCAGCAGCCCTACGGGCAGGTTTGGCTACGAGCAGTACTTC. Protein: CASSPTGRFGYEQYF.

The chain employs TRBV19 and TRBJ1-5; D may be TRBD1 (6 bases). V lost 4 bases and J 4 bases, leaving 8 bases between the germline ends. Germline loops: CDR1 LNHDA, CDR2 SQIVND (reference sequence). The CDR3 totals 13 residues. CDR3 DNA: TGTGCCAGTAGTAGGACAGAAAATCAGCCCCAGCATTTT. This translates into CASSRTENQPQHF. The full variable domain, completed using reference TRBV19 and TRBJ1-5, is DGGITQSPKYLFRKEGQNVTLSCEQNLNHDAMYWYRQDPGQGLRLIYYSQIVNDFQKGDIAEGYSVSREKKESFPLTVTSAQKNPTAFYLCASSRTENQPQHFGDGTRLSIL.

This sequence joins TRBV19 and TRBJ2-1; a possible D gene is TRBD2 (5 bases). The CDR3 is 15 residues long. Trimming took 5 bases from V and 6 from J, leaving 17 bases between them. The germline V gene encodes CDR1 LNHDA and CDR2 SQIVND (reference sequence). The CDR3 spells CASSSRILVLNEQFF. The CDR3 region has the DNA TGTGCCAGTAGTTCGAGGATACTAGTACTCAATGAGCAGTTCTTC.

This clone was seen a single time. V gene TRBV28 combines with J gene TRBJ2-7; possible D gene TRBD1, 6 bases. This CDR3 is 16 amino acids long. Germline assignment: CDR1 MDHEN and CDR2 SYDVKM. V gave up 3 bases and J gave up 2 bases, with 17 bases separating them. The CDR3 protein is CASSFPDLDSTYEQYF. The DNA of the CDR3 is TGTGCCAGCAGTTTCCCCGACCTGGACAGTACCTACGAGCAGTACTTC.

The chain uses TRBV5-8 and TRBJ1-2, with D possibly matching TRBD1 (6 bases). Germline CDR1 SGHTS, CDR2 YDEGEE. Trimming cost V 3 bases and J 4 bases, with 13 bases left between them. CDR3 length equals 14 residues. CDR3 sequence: CASSYRQDLYGYTF. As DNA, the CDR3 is TGTGCCAGCAGCTACCGACAGGATCTCTATGGCTACACCTTC. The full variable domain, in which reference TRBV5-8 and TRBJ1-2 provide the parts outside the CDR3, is EAGVTQSPTHLIKTRGQQATLRCSPISGHTSVYWYQQALGLGLQFLLWYDEGEERNRGNFPPRFSGRQFPNYSSELNVNALELEDSALYLCASSYRQDLYGYTFGSGTRLTVV.

The CDR3 DNA is TGTGCCAGCAGTTTAAGTAGCGGGGGGGGTGGTGAGCAGTTCTTC. Protein product: CASSLSSGGGGEQFF. The chain employs TRBV27 and TRBJ2-1; 11 bases are shared with TRBD2. Germline-derived CDR1 and CDR2 are MNHEY and SMNVEV (reference sequence). There are 15 residues in the CDR3. J was trimmed by 9 bases and V by 2 bases; bases with no gene match: 6.